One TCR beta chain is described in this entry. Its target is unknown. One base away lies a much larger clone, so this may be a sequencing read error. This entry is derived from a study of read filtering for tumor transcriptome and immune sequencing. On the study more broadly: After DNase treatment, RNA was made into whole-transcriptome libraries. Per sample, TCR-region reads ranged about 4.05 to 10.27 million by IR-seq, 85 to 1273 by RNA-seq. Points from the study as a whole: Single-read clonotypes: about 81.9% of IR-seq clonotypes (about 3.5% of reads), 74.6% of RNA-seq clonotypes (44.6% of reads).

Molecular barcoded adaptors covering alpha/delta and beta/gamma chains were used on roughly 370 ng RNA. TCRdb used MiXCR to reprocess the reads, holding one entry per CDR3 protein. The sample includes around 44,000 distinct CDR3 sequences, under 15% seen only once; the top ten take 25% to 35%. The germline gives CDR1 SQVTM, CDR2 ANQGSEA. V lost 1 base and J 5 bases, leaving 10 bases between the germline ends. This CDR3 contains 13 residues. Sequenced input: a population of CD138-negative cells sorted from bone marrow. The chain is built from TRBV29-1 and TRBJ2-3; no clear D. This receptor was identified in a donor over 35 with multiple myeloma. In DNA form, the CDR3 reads TGCAGCGTTGAAGGTCTAGTGGGAGATACGCAGTATTTT. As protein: CSVEGLVGDTQYF.